These 10 T cell receptor beta chains came from one sample sequenced in a study of blood T cells in healthy people across ages. Primed by a sample-barcoded 5' primer and a J-beta primer mix, a second PCR proceeded for roughly 7 to 12 cycles. TCRdb re-analysed the 5' RACE reads in MiXCR, keeping a single row per CDR3 protein. The table includes 800,000 to 950,000 distinct CDR3 sequences, under 40% detected once. The material sequenced was blood. These receptors were obtained from a young man in good health.

A remark on this clonotype: Since a much larger clone is just one base distant, this may be a read error. This rearrangement joins TRBV20-1 to TRBJ2-1; D is uncertain. The CDR3 spans 14 residues. Germline values: CDR1 DFQATT, CDR2 SNEGSKA (reference sequence). Trimming removed 7 bases at V and 5 bases at J, with 18 bases between. The CDR3 region is CSGGRLLTHNEQFF. The CDR3 coding sequence is TGCAGTGGAGGACGGCTACTAACCCACAATGAGCAGTTCTTC.

This clonotype has a handful of counts. The gene calls are TRBV10-3 and TRBJ2-3; 7 bases align to TRBD1. From germline, CDR1 is ENHRY and CDR2 SYGVKD. The CDR3 consists of 15 residues. Trimming at V came to 5 bases and at J to 4 bases, leaving 9 bases not matched to a gene. The CDR3 spells CAISNHTTGPDTQYF. In nucleotides, the CDR3 is TGTGCCATCAGTAACCATACGACAGGGCCAGATACGCAGTATTTT.

Only a few counts were recorded for this clonotype. The rearrangement uses TRBV25-1 and TRBJ1-2; no clear D. This CDR3 is built from 14 residues. Germline-derived CDR1 and CDR2 are MGHDK and SYGVNS. V was trimmed by 6 bases and J by 6 bases, leaving 17 bases between them. DNA for the CDR3: TGTGCCAGCAGCCCCCGGTGGGTGAGGGATGGCTACACCTTC. It codes for CASSPRWVRDGYTF.

The chain links TRBV20-1 to TRBJ1-1; no definite D call. CDR3 size: 14 residues. The V gene's germline CDR1 is DFQATT and CDR2 SNEGSKA (reference sequence). Trimming took 2 bases from V and 4 from J, leaving 14 bases between them. CDR3 in DNA: TGCAGTGCTAGACGGGCAGGCCATCGCACTGAAGCTTTCTTT. Its translation is CSARRAGHRTEAFF.

The CDR3 DNA follows: TGTGCCAGCAGGGCGCAAGAGACCCAGTTCTTC. Translated: CASRAQETQFF. V usage is TRBV6-5 and J usage is TRBJ2-5; D is ambiguous. The tail of the sequence fits TRBJ2-1 better, so the J call may be wrong. This CDR3 is 11 amino acids long. In germline, CDR1 is MNHEY, CDR2 SVGAGI.

This chain uses TRBV7-8 with TRBJ1-5, with a possible D match to TRBD1 (5 bases). Germline CDR1 and CDR2: SGHVS and FQNEAQ. The CDR3 is made up of 18 amino acids. V lost 1 base and J 3 bases, leaving 19 bases between the germline ends. In DNA form, the CDR3 reads TGTGCCAGCAGCTTAGGAGGGACCCTGGAGGCCTCCAATCAGCCCCAGCATTTT. The encoded protein is CASSLGGTLEASNQPQHF.

This clonotype has a handful of counts. The chain carries TRBV6-6 and TRBJ2-3, with D hard to call. Trimming took off 5 bases at V and 4 bases at J, with 13 bases between the two ends. The V gene's germline CDR1 is MNHNY and CDR2 SVGAGI (reference sequence). This CDR3 spans 14 amino acids. In DNA, the CDR3 is TGTGCCAGCAGTCGAACTGGTATATCAGATACGCAGTATTTT. It yields the protein CASSRTGISDTQYF.

Remarks on this clonotype: Sequence at one end of the junction differs from germline and may be a read error. The chain has TRBV10-3 and TRBJ2-7, with D possibly being TRBD1 or TRBD2 (5 bases each). Germline V gene lookup returns CDR1 ENHRY and CDR2 SYGVKD. The CDR3 loop spans 13 amino acids. CDR3 protein: CAISDRRAGERYF. In DNA, the CDR3 is TGTGCCATCAGTGACCGCAGGGCGGGCGAGCGGTACTTC.

This clonotype was seen a few times. The V call is TRBV10-3, the J call TRBJ1-4, with D hard to call. The CDR3 sequence is 11 residues long. V lost 6 bases, J lost 4 bases, and 3 bases lay in between. Germline V gene sequence: CDR1 ENHRY, CDR2 SYGVKD. The CDR3 here is CAIRLNEKLFF. The CDR3 coding sequence is TGTGCCATCAGACTTAATGAAAAACTGTTTTTT.

J is TRBJ1-4 and V is TRBV5-1, with 8 bases aligning to TRBD1. The J segment lost 6 bases and the V segment lost 7 bases, leaving 5 bases of the junction unmatched. Germline V gene data show CDR1 as SGHRS and CDR2 as YFSETQ. This CDR3 is built from 13 residues. The CDR3 coding sequence is TGCGCCAGCCAGGGACAGGCCTATGAAAAACTGTTTTTT. Amino acids: CASQGQAYEKLFF.